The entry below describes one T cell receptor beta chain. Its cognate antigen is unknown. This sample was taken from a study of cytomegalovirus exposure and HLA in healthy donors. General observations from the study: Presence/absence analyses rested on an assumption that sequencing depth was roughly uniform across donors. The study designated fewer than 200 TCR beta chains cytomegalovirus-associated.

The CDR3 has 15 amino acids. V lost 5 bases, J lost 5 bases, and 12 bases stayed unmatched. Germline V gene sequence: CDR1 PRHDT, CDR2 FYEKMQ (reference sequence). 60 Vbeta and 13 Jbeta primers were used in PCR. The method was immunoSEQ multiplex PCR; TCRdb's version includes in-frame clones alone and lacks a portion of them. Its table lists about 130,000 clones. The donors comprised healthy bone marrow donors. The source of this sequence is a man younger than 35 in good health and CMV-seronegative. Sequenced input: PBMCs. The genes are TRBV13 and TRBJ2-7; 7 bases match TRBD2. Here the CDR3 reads CASSGGGPLTDEQYF. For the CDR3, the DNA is TGTGCCAGCAGCGGGGGAGGGCCCTTAACGGACGAGCAGTACTTC.